These 31 T cell receptor beta chains came from one sample sequenced in a study of T cells after yellow fever vaccination. TCRdb re-called the 5' RACE reads through MiXCR, storing one row per CDR3 protein. The sample includes around 72,000 distinct CDR3 sequences, roughly 7% of them seen just once. Material: CD8+ T cells sorted from PBMCs, obtained 10 to 11 days after the first yellow fever vaccination. Every receptor here comes from a man aged 18 to 29 who received the YFV17D yellow fever vaccine.

This clonotype occurred many times. The chain joins TRBV7-9 to TRBJ1-1; the D gene is possibly TRBD1 (5 bases). Germline V gene data show CDR1 as SEHNR and CDR2 as FQNEAQ (reference sequence). The V end was cut by 8 bases, the J end by 5 bases, with 18 bases between. CDR3 length: 14 residues. In DNA, the CDR3 is TGTGCCAGCGGGGGGATCGGACGTCGGACTGAAGCTTTCTTT. Its protein product is CASGGIGRRTEAFF. The entire variable domain, with the rest obtained from reference TRBV7-9 and TRBJ1-1, is as follows: DTGVSQNPRHKITKRGQNVTFRCDPISEHNRLYWYRQTLGQGPEFLTYFQNEAQLEKSRLLSDRFSAERPKGSFSTLEIQRTEQGDSAMYLCASGGIGRRTEAFFGQGTRLTVV.

The table lists this clonotype with many counts. This sequence joins TRBV9 and TRBJ2-7, with TRBD2 identical over 12 bases. The CDR3 extends over 15 amino acids. Germline-derived CDR1 and CDR2 are SGDLS and YYNGEE. V trimming: 0 bases; J trimming: 5 bases; junction bases outside the gene matches: 3. CDR3 sequence: CASSVASGGANEQYV. Written as DNA, the CDR3 is TGTGCCAGCAGCGTAGCTAGCGGGGGGGCAAACGAGCAGTACGTC.

This clonotype was seen many times. The chain is built from TRBV29-1 and TRBJ2-7; D is uncertain. V dropped 7 bases and J dropped 3 bases, with 10 bases sitting between them. CDR1 and CDR2 from the germline V gene are SQVTM and ANQGSEA. This CDR3 has 11 residues. The CDR3 loop reads CSGRTDYEQYF. The CDR3 DNA follows: TGCAGCGGACGGACCGACTACGAGCAGTACTTC.

This chain links TRBV29-1 with TRBJ1-1, with 9 bases aligning to TRBD1. Germline values: CDR1 SQVTM, CDR2 ANQGSEA. The CDR3 is 11 residues long. CDR3: CASDRGPEAFF. The CDR3 DNA reads as TGCGCCTCGGACAGGGGCCCTGAAGCTTTCTTT.

V gene TRBV28 combines with J gene TRBJ1-6, with 7 bases matching TRBD1. V dropped 7 bases and J dropped 5; count of bases not matched to a gene: 8. The CDR3 sequence is 15 residues long. CDR1 is MDHEN and CDR2 is SYDVKM in the germline V gene. CDR3 residues: CASKDRARDNSPLHF. The CDR3 region has the DNA TGTGCCAGCAAAGACAGGGCGCGCGATAATTCACCCCTCCACTTT.

This clonotype was counted at least ten times. This chain links TRBV4-1 with TRBJ1-2; D gene ambiguous. CDR3 length equals 13 residues. V dropped 1 base and J dropped 0 bases, with 3 bases sitting between them. Germline V gives CDR1 MGHRA, CDR2 YSYEKL. Here the CDR3 DNA reads TGCGCCAGCAGCCAAGGGGCTAACTATGGCTACACCTTC. This sequence encodes CASSQGANYGYTF.

At least ten counts were recorded for this clonotype. The rearrangement uses TRBV4-3 and TRBJ2-2; D is perhaps TRBD1 (6 bases). This CDR3 contains 16 residues. V was shortened by 0 bases and J by 4 bases, with 12 bases between the two germline ends. Germline lookup yields CDR1 LGHNA and CDR2 YSLEER. CDR3 region: CASSQEGGRITGELFF. CDR3 DNA sequence: TGCGCCAGCAGCCAAGAAGGGGGTCGAATCACCGGGGAGCTGTTTTTT.

Only a few counts were recorded for this clonotype. The chain couples TRBV27 to TRBJ1-5; perhaps TRBD1 as D (6 bases). CDR3 length equals 14 residues. V dropped 4 bases and J dropped 5 bases, with 12 bases sitting between them. The V gene's germline CDR1 is MNHEY and CDR2 SMNVEV (reference sequence). The CDR3 spells CASSSGTPHQPQHF. In DNA, the CDR3 is TGTGCCAGCAGTTCCGGGACACCTCATCAGCCCCAGCATTTT.

This clonotype was found a few times. The chain carries TRBV19 and TRBJ1-6; 9 nucleotides agree with TRBD1. The CDR3 length is 15 residues. The germline CDR1 and CDR2 sequences are LNHDA and SQIVND (reference sequence). V gave up 2 bases and J gave up 11 bases; unmatched junction bases: 7. The CDR3 here is CASSIRATGGPPLHF. CDR3 nucleotides: TGTGCCAGTAGTATAAGGGCGACAGGGGGTCCACCCCTCCACTTT.

A few counts support this clonotype. The V call is TRBV28, the J call TRBJ2-1, with a tentative D call TRBD2 (6 bases). The CDR3 has 18 residues. Looked up from germline, CDR1 is MDHEN and CDR2 is SYDVKM. Between the trimmed V and J ends, which lost 1 base and 7 bases, there was a span of 23 bases. The CDR3 DNA sequence: TGTGCCAGCAGTTTATCCCTAGCGCCGCGCAACCCGGGGAATGAGCAGTTCTTC. It translates to CASSLSLAPRNPGNEQFF.

This clonotype showed up many times. The rearrangement uses TRBV29-1 and TRBJ2-1, with 10 bases fitting TRBD2. This CDR3 spans 16 amino acids. V was clipped by 3 bases and J by 0 bases; unmatched bases: 5. Germline lookup yields CDR1 SQVTM and CDR2 ANQGSEA. The CDR3 coding sequence is TGCAGCGTTGACATTAGCGGGGGGTCCTCCTACAATGAGCAGTTCTTC. The encoded protein is CSVDISGGSSYNEQFF.

This clonotype was observed at least ten times. CDR3 region: CASRSQLGFNEQFF. In DNA, the CDR3 is TGTGCCAGCAGATCCCAACTAGGGTTCAATGAGCAGTTCTTC. V usage is TRBV27 and J usage is TRBJ2-1, with D possibly matching TRBD2 (5 bases). V was shortened by 6 bases and J by 6 bases, with 15 bases between the two germline ends. The CDR3 loop spans 14 amino acids. In germline, CDR1 is MNHEY, CDR2 SMNVEV (reference sequence).

The table lists this clonotype with many counts. The rearrangement links TRBV27 to TRBJ1-2, with 9 bases matching TRBD1. V shed 6 bases, J shed 4 bases, and the junction held 9 bases outside the gene matches. This CDR3 is 15 amino acids long. Germline assignment: CDR1 MNHEY and CDR2 SMNVEV (reference sequence). CDR3 sequence (DNA): TGTGCCAGCAGCCCCGGGACAGGGACTAGCTATGGCTACACCTTC. Amino acid sequence: CASSPGTGTSYGYTF.

This sequence joins TRBV27 and TRBJ2-7; 8 bases map to TRBD1. CDR3 size: 15 residues. Trimming cost V 5 bases and J 6 bases; bases outside gene matches: 12. Germline V CDR1 and CDR2: MNHEY, SMNVEV (reference sequence). CDR3 in DNA: TGTGCCAGCAGTCCAACCGAGGACAGGGAGGTCGAGCAGTACTTC. Its translation: CASSPTEDREVEQYF.

The rearrangement links TRBV30 to TRBJ2-3; D is possibly TRBD1 or TRBD2 (5 bases each). V shed 0 bases and J shed 0 bases, with 10 bases lying between them. Germline values: CDR1 GTSNPN, CDR2 SVGIG (reference sequence). The CDR3 runs 15 residues. DNA for the CDR3: TGTGCCTGGAGTGTAAGAGGGGCGAGCACAGATACGCAGTATTTT. Its translation: CAWSVRGASTDTQYF.

This clonotype was seen more than once but under ten times. J is TRBJ2-2 and V is TRBV10-1; D might be TRBD2 (6 bases). V lost 4 bases to trimming and J lost 0 bases, with 9 bases between them. CDR3 length equals 15 residues. CDR1 and CDR2 (germline): WNHNN, SYGVQD (reference sequence). The CDR3 loop is CASSVEGTNTGELFF. Written as DNA, the CDR3 is TGCGCCAGCAGTGTGGAGGGAACGAACACCGGGGAGCTGTTTTTT.

This clonotype came up many times. This chain links TRBV4-2 with TRBJ2-1; 10 bases agree with TRBD2. The CDR3 loop spans 17 amino acids. V lost 2 bases to trimming and J lost 4 bases; unmatched junction nucleotides: 8. Germline CDR1 is LGHNA and CDR2 is YNFKEQ. CDR3 residues: CASSQNLPSGGYNEQFF. For the CDR3, the DNA is TGTGCCAGCAGCCAAAACTTACCTAGCGGGGGATACAATGAGCAGTTCTTC.

This clonotype was detected many times. This CDR3 is CASSLYRGINTEAFF. The CDR3 coding sequence is TGTGCCAGCAGCTTATATCGGGGGATAAACACTGAAGCTTTCTTT. The chain couples TRBV7-8 to TRBJ1-1, with a tentative D call TRBD1 (5 bases). Germline CDR1 is SGHVS and CDR2 is FQNEAQ. The CDR3 loop spans 15 amino acids. Trimming cost V 2 bases and J 2 bases, with 12 bases left between them.

This clonotype appeared many times. This rearrangement joins TRBV9 to TRBJ2-4; D possibly corresponds to TRBD1 (6 bases). The CDR3 has 19 amino acids. Germline V CDR1 and CDR2: SGDLS, YYNGEE. V lost 2 bases, J lost 0 bases, and 21 bases lay in between. CDR3 in amino acids: CASSVQKGQVPLAKNIQYF. The CDR3 DNA follows: TGTGCCAGCAGCGTCCAAAAGGGACAAGTACCCCTAGCCAAAAACATTCAGTACTTC.

This clonotype was counted only a few times. The chain has TRBV7-8 and TRBJ2-2, with 9 positions matching TRBD1. The trim removed 1 base at V and 9 bases at J, leaving 6 bases unmatched. The CDR3 is 15 residues long. Germline CDR1 and CDR2: SGHVS and FQNEAQ. The CDR3, as DNA: TGTGCCAGCAGCTTAGGGACCGGGACAGGGTGGGAGCTGTTTTTT. It encodes CASSLGTGTGWELFF.

This clonotype was recorded at least ten times. A read error may produce the germline difference seen at one junction end. The chain links TRBV7-6 to TRBJ2-3; 8 bases align to TRBD1. Germline CDR1 and CDR2: SGHVS and FNYEAQ. The CDR3 has 15 residues. Written as DNA, the CDR3 is TGTGCCGGCAGCTTAGACAGGGGCCCCTCAAATACGCAGTATTTT. Amino acid sequence: CAGSLDRGPSNTQYF. The full variable domain, completed using reference TRBV7-6 and TRBJ2-3, is GAGVSQSPRYKVTKRGQDVALRCDPISGHVSLYWYRQALGQGPEFLTYFNYEAQQDKSGLPNDRFSAERPEGSISTLTIQRTEQRDSAMYRCAGSLDRGPSNTQYFGPGTRLTVL.

The V and J genes are TRBV4-3 and TRBJ1-5; D unresolved. CDR1 and CDR2 (germline): LGHNA, YSLEER. The CDR3 consists of 15 residues. V was cut by 0 bases and J by 0 bases, with 6 bases left in between. CDR3 bases: TGCGCCAGCAGCCAAGAATGGCATAGCAATCAGCCCCAGCATTTT. Translation: CASSQEWHSNQPQHF.

The DNA for the CDR3 is TGTGCCAGCAGCCCTCGAGCTAGCACCCACGAGCAGTACTTC. It translates to CASSPRASTHEQYF. The V gene is TRBV5-4, the J gene TRBJ2-7; D is perhaps TRBD2 (5 bases). With 4 bases removed from V and 5 bases from J, the gap between germline ends came to 16 bases. This CDR3 contains 14 residues. Germline V lookup: CDR1 SGHNT, CDR2 YYREEE (reference sequence).

This clonotype came up many times. The chain has TRBV7-2 and TRBJ1-2, with unresolved D. V lost 2 bases, J lost 6 bases, and 19 bases lay in between. Looked up from germline, CDR1 is SGHTA and CDR2 is FQGNSA. The CDR3 contains 16 residues. The CDR3 DNA sequence: TGTGCCAGCAGCTTATCTGAGACCTGGGGTAGCGATGGCTACACCTTC. Amino acid sequence: CASSLSETWGSDGYTF.

This clonotype occurred many times. The chain has TRBV5-8 and TRBJ2-1; 8 bases are a match to TRBD1. The junction had 5 bases not matched to a gene; V was cut back by 5 bases and J by 7 bases. Germline values: CDR1 SGHTS, CDR2 YDEGEE. There are 13 residues in the CDR3. The DNA of the CDR3 is TGTGCCAGCAGACCGACAGGGGCGAATGAGCAGTTCTTC. It specifies CASRPTGANEQFF.

This clonotype has ten or more counts. The chain uses TRBV11-2 and TRBJ2-1; D ambiguous. The CDR3 has 11 amino acids. Germline CDR1 reads SGHAT; CDR2 reads FQNNGV. The ends were cut back, 4 bases at V and 9 bases at J, with 7 bases in the middle. CDR3 sequence reads: CASSSFFEQFF. CDR3 sequence (DNA): TGTGCCAGCAGCTCCTTCTTTGAGCAGTTCTTC.

This clonotype was recorded many times. The CDR3 DNA follows: TGTGCCAGCAGCCCCCTGGGAGACACAGATACGCAGTATTTT. This gives the protein CASSPLGDTDTQYF. The V call is TRBV12-3 or TRBV12-4, the J call TRBJ2-3, with a tentative D call TRBD2 (5 bases). The CDR3 contains 14 residues. V lost 6 bases to trimming and J lost 2 bases, with 12 bases between them.

This clonotype has just a few counts. The chain recombines TRBV4-1 with TRBJ2-1, with 8 nucleotides matching TRBD2. The CDR3 runs to 15 residues. The germline V gene has CDR1 MGHRA and CDR2 YSYEKL. Losses at the gene ends were 4 bases for V and 1 base for J; bases not matched to a gene: 3. In DNA form, the CDR3 reads TGCGCCAGCAGCCCAGCGGGGGCTTCCTACAATGAGCAGTTCTTC. The encoded protein is CASSPAGASYNEQFF.

Many counts were recorded for this clonotype. The chain is built from TRBV6-5 and TRBJ2-1, with 11 bases identical to TRBD2. The CDR3 runs 21 residues. Trimming at V came to 4 bases and at J to 0 bases, leaving 17 bases not matched to a gene. Germline V gene data show CDR1 as MNHEY and CDR2 as SVGAGI. CDR3 nucleotides: TGTGCCAGCAGTTCATACAGACTAGCGGGGTTGAGAACGCCCTCCTACAATGAGCAGTTCTTC. It codes for CASSSYRLAGLRTPSYNEQFF.

The genes are TRBV3-1 and TRBJ2-6, with a tentative D call TRBD2 (6 bases). Germline lookup yields CDR1 LGHDT and CDR2 YNNKEL (reference sequence). The CDR3 is made up of 19 amino acids. Trimming cost V 3 bases and J 0 bases, with 18 bases left between them. The CDR3 sequence is CASSHLRGRLLSGANVLTF. CDR3 nucleotide sequence: TGTGCCAGCAGCCACCTAAGAGGGAGGCTTCTCTCTGGGGCCAACGTCCTGACTTTC.

In its sample, this clonotype was seen many times. This chain connects TRBV6-2 or TRBV6-3 to TRBJ2-7, with 10 bases identical to TRBD1. The V and J ends lost 4 bases and 0 bases, in that order; junction bases with no gene match: 9. CDR3 length equals 17 residues. Per germline, CDR1 MNHEY and CDR2 SVGEGT. The chain's CDR3 is CASSFPGQGMGSYEQYF. The CDR3 coding sequence is TGTGCCAGCAGTTTCCCGGGACAGGGGATGGGCTCCTACGAGCAGTACTTC.